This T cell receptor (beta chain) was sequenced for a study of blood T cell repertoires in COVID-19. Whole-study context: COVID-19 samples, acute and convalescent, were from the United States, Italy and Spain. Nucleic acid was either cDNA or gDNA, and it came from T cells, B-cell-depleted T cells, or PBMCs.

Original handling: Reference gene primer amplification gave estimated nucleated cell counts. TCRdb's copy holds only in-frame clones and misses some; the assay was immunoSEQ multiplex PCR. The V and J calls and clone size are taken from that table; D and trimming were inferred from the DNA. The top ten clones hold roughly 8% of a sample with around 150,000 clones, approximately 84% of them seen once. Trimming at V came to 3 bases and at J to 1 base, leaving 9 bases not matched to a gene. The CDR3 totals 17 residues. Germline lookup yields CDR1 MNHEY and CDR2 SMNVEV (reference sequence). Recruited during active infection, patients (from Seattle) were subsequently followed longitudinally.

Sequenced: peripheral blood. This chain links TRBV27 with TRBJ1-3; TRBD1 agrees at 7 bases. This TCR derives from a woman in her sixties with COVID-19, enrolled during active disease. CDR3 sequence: CASSFLPGGRSGNTIYF. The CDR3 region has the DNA TGTGCCAGCAGTTTCCTGCCAGGGGGAAGGTCTGGAAACACCATATATTTT.